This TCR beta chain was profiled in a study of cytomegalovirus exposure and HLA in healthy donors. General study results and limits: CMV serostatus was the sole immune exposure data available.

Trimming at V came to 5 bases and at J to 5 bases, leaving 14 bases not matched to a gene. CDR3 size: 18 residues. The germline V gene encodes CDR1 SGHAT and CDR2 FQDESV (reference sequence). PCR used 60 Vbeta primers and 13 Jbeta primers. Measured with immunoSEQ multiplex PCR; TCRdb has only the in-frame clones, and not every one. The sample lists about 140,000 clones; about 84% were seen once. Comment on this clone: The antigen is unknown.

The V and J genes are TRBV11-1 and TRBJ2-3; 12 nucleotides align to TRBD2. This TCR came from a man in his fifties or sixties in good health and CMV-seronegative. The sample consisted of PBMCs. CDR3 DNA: TGTGCCAGCAGCGTTAACTCCCCGACTAGCGGGAGACTAGATACGCAGTATTTT. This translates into CASSVNSPTSGRLDTQYF.